These T cell receptor beta chains were read from a single sample in a study of blood T cell repertoires in COVID-19. Method: immunoSEQ multiplex PCR; TCRdb's copy keeps in-frame clones and lacks some. The repertoire holds 300,000 to 400,000 clones, with approximately 86% as singletons. Material for sequencing was PBMCs or T cells enriched from blood (not recorded which). These receptor sequences come from a middle-aged woman with acute COVID-19. Both conserved end residues are part of each CDR3. A D gene is named only where the DNA matches it firmly.

V	J	D	CDR3
TRBV28	TRBJ1-5	.	CASSSQFSNQPQHF
TRBV6-2/TRBV6-3	TRBJ1-2	.	CASSQHSPAGGYTF
TRBV7-2	TRBJ1-2	TRBD1	CASSLGGQDSGYTF
TRBV3-1/TRBV3-2	TRBJ2-1	TRBD2	CASSQFTASPAGGINEQFF
TRBV7-2	TRBJ1-1	.	CASSQSGVWGTEAFF
TRBV3-1/TRBV3-2	TRBJ2-6	.	CASSHHLGGPGANVLTF
TRBV7-9	TRBJ1-2	.	CASSPRGGAYNYGYTF
TRBV28	TRBJ2-3	TRBD2	CASTTRLAGADTQYF
TRBV30	TRBJ2-1	.	CAWRMGAGTGWYNEQFF
TRBV20-1	TRBJ1-5	TRBD1	CSASNRGLAQPQHF
TRBV24-1	TRBJ2-1	.	CATSDPGQLYNEQFF
TRBV24-1	TRBJ1-2	TRBD1	CATSDSGQDYGYTF
TRBV19	TRBJ2-1	TRBD2	CASSIDPRSGTPTYNEQFF
TRBV9	TRBJ2-1	.	CASSVEPLEHEQFF
TRBV14	TRBJ1-2	.	CASSQVSRVRGDDYGYTF
TRBV4-1	TRBJ1-1	TRBD1	CASSPGQRRHMNTEAFF
TRBV5-1	TRBJ1-1	.	CASTPGGGGVLFTEAFF
TRBV2	TRBJ2-7	TRBD1	CASSGDRVSEQYF
TRBV4-1	TRBJ2-5	.	CASSQDLETQYF
TRBV5-1	TRBJ1-6	TRBD1	CASSPDRETSPLHF
TRBV28	TRBJ1-3	.	CASSFSAASVTGNTIYF
TRBV5-1	TRBJ1-3	TRBD1	CASSLDPGQGARGSGNTIYF
TRBV6-2/TRBV6-3	TRBJ2-6	TRBD1	CASSYNRGQGSSGANVLTF
TRBV14	TRBJ2-5	.	CASSQEENGRGETQYF
TRBV18	TRBJ2-3	.	CASSPRSSTDTQYF
TRBV5-1	TRBJ1-1	.	CASSPKTGGENTEAFF
TRBV6-2/TRBV6-3	TRBJ2-7	.	CASSFQNQGTQYF
TRBV24-1	TRBJ1-2	.	CATSDSTYGYTF
TRBV7-2	TRBJ2-7	.	CASSITYEQYF
TRBV7-2	TRBJ1-6	TRBD1	CASSFPRDRRYNSPLHF
TRBV7-2	TRBJ2-1	TRBD2	CASSRGGNNNEQFF
TRBV3-1/TRBV3-2	TRBJ1-1	.	CASSDSYRVPTEAFF
TRBV27	TRBJ1-2	.	CASSFKPGHQTSNYGYTF
TRBV6-5	TRBJ1-3	TRBD1	CASSFTGVLSGNTIYF
TRBV18	TRBJ2-3	.	CASSPAVTDTQYF
TRBV18	TRBJ1-1	TRBD1	CASSPYTGDTEAFF
TRBV15	TRBJ2-1	TRBD1	CATSRTGGYNEQFF
TRBV6-2/TRBV6-3	TRBJ1-2	TRBD1	CASSRTGSNYGYTF
TRBV7-2	TRBJ2-7	TRBD2	CASSFSSGSSYEQYF
TRBV18	TRBJ2-7	.	CASSPLGGPDYEQYF
TRBV7-9	TRBJ1-2	.	CASSPEGYGYTF
TRBV9	TRBJ1-3	.	CASSVEEASGNTIYF
TRBV28	TRBJ2-7	TRBD2	CASSPPVASGSYEQYF
TRBV7-3	TRBJ1-1	.	CASSKQGQLNTEAFF
TRBV7-9	TRBJ2-2	.	CASSPEGVNTGELFF
TRBV25-1	TRBJ2-3	TRBD2	CASSELGLDTDTQYF
TRBV5-5	TRBJ1-2	.	CASSPAGLDGYTF
TRBV9	TRBJ2-2	TRBD1	CASSSRQGATGELFF
TRBV29-1	TRBJ2-1	TRBD2	CSVRRGRESGSEQFF
TRBV19	TRBJ2-2	.	CASSDQGSVPTGELFF